This T cell receptor (beta chain) appears in the sequencing data of a study of cytomegalovirus exposure and HLA in healthy donors. Overall study findings and caveats: TCR clusters originating in the first cohort tended to co-occur in the 120 validation repertoires, according to a later analysis. Cytomegalovirus-associated TCR beta chains were listed, numbering roughly 150.

Concerning this clone: The antigen is unknown.

CDR1 and CDR2 from the germline V gene are SGHRS and YFSETQ. The CDR3 runs 13 residues. V shed 3 bases and J 5 bases; nucleotides not matched to a gene: 3. Only in-frame clones appear in the TCRdb table, and some are missing; sequencing was by immunoSEQ multiplex PCR. Of over 100,000 clones listed, roughly 89% are singletons. This receptor was taken from a woman under 30 in good health and CMV-seronegative. The chain has TRBV5-1 and TRBJ2-5; 8 bases fit TRBD1. Sequenced material: PBMCs. The CDR3 DNA reads as TGCGCCAGCAGCTCAGGGGGCCCTGAGACCCAGTACTTC. Its translation is CASSSGGPETQYF. Looking up the rest from reference TRBV5-1 and TRBJ2-5 gives the full variable domain: KAGVTQTPRYLIKTRGQQVTLSCSPISGHRSVSWYQQTPGQGLQFLFEYFSETQRNKGNFPGRFSGRQFSNSRSEMNVSTLELGDSALYLCASSSGGPETQYFGPGTRLLVL.